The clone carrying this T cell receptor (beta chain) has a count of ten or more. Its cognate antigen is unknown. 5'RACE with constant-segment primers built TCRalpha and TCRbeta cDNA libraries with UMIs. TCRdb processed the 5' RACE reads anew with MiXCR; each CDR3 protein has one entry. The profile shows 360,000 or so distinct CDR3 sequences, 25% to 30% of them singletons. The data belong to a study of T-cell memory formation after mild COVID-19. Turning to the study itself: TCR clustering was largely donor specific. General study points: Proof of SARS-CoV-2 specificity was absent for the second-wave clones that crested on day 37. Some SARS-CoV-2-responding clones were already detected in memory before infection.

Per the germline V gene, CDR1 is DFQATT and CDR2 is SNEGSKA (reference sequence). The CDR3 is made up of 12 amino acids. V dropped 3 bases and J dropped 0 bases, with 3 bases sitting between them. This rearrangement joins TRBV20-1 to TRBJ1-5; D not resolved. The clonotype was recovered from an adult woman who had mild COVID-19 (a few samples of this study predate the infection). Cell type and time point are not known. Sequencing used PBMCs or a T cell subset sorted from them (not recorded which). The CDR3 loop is CSARDSNQPQHF. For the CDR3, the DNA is TGCAGTGCTAGGGATAGCAATCAGCCCCAGCATTTT.